These 3 T cell receptor beta chains were all obtained from the same sample, sequenced in a study of vaccination and CD4 T cells after COVID-19. Their cognate antigens are unknown. Sequenced with the Oncomine TCR Beta short-read assay was DNA taken from cultured CD4+ T cells. TCRdb recomputed calls from the PCR reads with MiXCR, one row per CDR3 protein. The sample records almost 20,000 distinct CDR3 sequences, around 83% being singletons. The sample's treatment: approximately 11-day PBMC culture with coronavirus spike peptide pools or control peptides (ViraFEST assay). The sample consisted of CD4+ T cells from blood, cultured in vitro, taken after SARS-CoV-2 vaccination. These receptors all stem from a human donor who received a COVID-19 vaccine.

This clonotype was counted between two and nine times. This chain links TRBV2 with TRBJ1-5, with D hard to call. The V gene's germline CDR1 is SNHLY and CDR2 FYNNEI. This CDR3 is built from 13 residues. The V end lost 7 bases, the J end lost 0 bases, and 7 bases lay between the germline ends. DNA of the CDR3: TGTGCCAGCACGAGCAGTAGCAATCAGCCCCAGCATTTT. It is translated as CASTSSSNQPQHF.

The chain carries TRBV6-2 or TRBV6-3 and TRBJ2-5; TRBD2 aligns across 10 bases. V was clipped by 0 bases and J by 2 bases; unmatched bases: 3. CDR3 length equals 16 residues. Germline assignment: CDR1 MNHEY and CDR2 SVGEGT. The CDR3 here is CASSYSRTSGQETQYF. CDR3 in DNA: TGTGCCAGCAGTTACTCAAGGACTAGCGGACAAGAGACCCAGTACTTC.

The chain employs TRBV24-1 and TRBJ2-5, with TRBD1 matching 9 bases. The ends lost 4 bases at V and 3 bases at J; junction bases unmatched: 8. Per germline, CDR1 KGHDR and CDR2 SFDVKD. The CDR3 is made up of 16 amino acids. CDR3 residues: CATSERGTGREETQYF. The CDR3 bases are TGTGCCACCAGTGAGCGTGGGACAGGGAGGGAAGAGACCCAGTACTTC.